This T cell receptor beta chain came from a study of T cells in Graves' hyperthyroidism and ophthalmopathy. Study conclusions and caveats: The model predicted ophthalmopathy a median approximately six months before onset.

From RNA transcripts, TCR beta CDR3 regions were amplified. Researchers ran a first-round RT-PCR on the TCR CDR3 using the HTBI primer set. TCRdb redid the calling of the multiplex PCR reads with MiXCR, one entry per CDR3 protein. The sample lists 330,000 or so distinct CDR3 sequences; roughly a fifth were seen once. This CDR3 contains 16 residues. V was pared by 6 bases and J by 3 bases, with 13 bases of the junction left unmatched. Germline loops: CDR1 SGHTA, CDR2 FQGNSA. Worth noting for this clonotype: Antigen: not known.

This receptor was obtained from a man aged 45-60 years with Graves' ophthalmopathy. Material: blood. The chain has TRBV7-2 and TRBJ2-5; TRBD1 agrees at 7 bases. The CDR3 protein is CASRFNHRDSKETQYF. Written as DNA, the CDR3 is TGTGCCAGCAGATTCAATCACCGGGACAGCAAAGAGACCCAGTACTTC.